These 28 T cell receptor beta chains originate from one sample sequenced in a study of OX40 agonist ivuxolimab in advanced cancers. Method: immunoSEQ multiplex PCR; TCRdb's copy keeps in-frame clones and lacks some. The data contain tens of thousands of clones, around 82% of them singletons. The specimen comprised CD4+ or CD8+ T cells sorted from blood, sampled in a trial of the OX40 agonist ivuxolimab. Receptor source: an adult with an advanced solid tumor such as melanoma, head and neck, liver or kidney cancer.

This chain joins TRBV30 and TRBJ2-2; TRBD2 matches at 10 bases. V shed 2 bases and J 6 bases; nucleotides not matched to a gene: 3. The CDR3 spans 14 residues. The germline CDR1 and CDR2 sequences are GTSNPN and SVGIG (reference sequence). The CDR3 loop is CAWSSGRAAGELFF. The CDR3 DNA sequence: TGTGCCTGGAGTAGCGGGAGGGCCGCCGGGGAGCTGTTTTTT.

The chain is built from TRBV27 and TRBJ2-1, with 7 nucleotides matching TRBD1. Germline CDR1 and CDR2: MNHEY and SMNVEV (reference sequence). Unmatched junction bases numbered 7, after V lost 6 bases and J lost 5 bases. The CDR3 is 14 amino acids. The CDR3 coding sequence is TGTGCCAGCAGGCTGGGGACAGCTAACAATGAGCAGTTCTTC. Translated: CASRLGTANNEQFF.

The chain employs TRBV10-2 and TRBJ2-7, with D hard to call. V was pared by 5 bases and J by 2 bases, with 7 bases between. Germline CDR1 and CDR2: WSHSY and SAAADI. The CDR3 has 12 amino acids. The DNA for the CDR3 is TGCGCCAGCAGTATGGGGACCTACGAGCAGTACTTC. Translation gives CASSMGTYEQYF.

The V and J genes are TRBV4-3 and TRBJ2-2; no definite D call. Trimming left V 0 bases short and J 2 bases short, with 10 bases between. The CDR3 contains 16 residues. Looked up from germline, CDR1 is LGHNA and CDR2 is YSLEER. The chain's CDR3 is CASSQDWQLNTGELFF. CDR3 sequence (DNA): TGCGCCAGCAGCCAAGATTGGCAGCTTAACACCGGGGAGCTGTTTTTT.

This clone was counted only a few times. The V and J genes are TRBV19 and TRBJ2-2; no definite D call. The CDR3 contains 12 residues. Germline values: CDR1 LNHDA, CDR2 SQIVND (reference sequence). The V end was cut by 7 bases, the J end by 2 bases, with 5 bases between. Here the CDR3 reads CASMENTGELFF. The CDR3 bases are TGTGCCAGTATGGAAAACACCGGGGAGCTGTTTTTT.

This chain uses TRBV4-1 with TRBJ1-2; D gene ambiguous. This CDR3 has 14 residues. The germline V gene has CDR1 MGHRA and CDR2 YSYEKL. Trimming pared 0 bases from V and 1 base from J, leaving 6 bases between. CDR3 nucleotides: TGCGCCAGCAGCCAAGAGGGCAGTAACTATGGCTACACCTTC. Translating it yields CASSQEGSNYGYTF.

J is TRBJ1-3 and V is TRBV30; 7 nucleotides match TRBD1. V dropped 3 bases and J dropped 4; count of bases not matched to a gene: 9. This CDR3 has 15 amino acids. Germline values: CDR1 GTSNPN, CDR2 SVGIG (reference sequence). The CDR3 DNA reads TGTGCCTGGAGGGCTAGGACAGGAAAGGGAAACACCATATATTTT. This encodes CAWRARTGKGNTIYF.

This sequence joins TRBV27 and TRBJ2-5; D unclear. CDR1 MNHEY and CDR2 SMNVEV come from the germline V gene (reference sequence). The V gene lost 6 bases and the J gene lost 4 bases, with 6 bases spanning the gap. The CDR3 runs 11 residues. CDR3 DNA: TGTGCCAGCAGGGAAGCAGAGACCCAGTACTTC. Translation gives CASREAETQYF.

The chain employs TRBV12-5 and TRBJ2-1; possibly TRBD1 or TRBD2 for D (5 bases each). This CDR3 region has 14 residues. The germline V and J ends were trimmed by 4 bases and 7 bases, with 14 bases remaining between them. Germline CDR1 and CDR2: LGHNT and FRNRAP. CDR3 amino acids: CASGYGAPRNEQFF. The DNA for the CDR3 is TGTGCTAGTGGTTACGGGGCACCGAGGAATGAGCAGTTCTTC. Drawing the rest from reference TRBV12-5 and TRBJ2-1, the complete variable domain is DARVTQTPRHKVTEMGQEVTMRCQPILGHNTVFWYRQTMMQGLELLAYFRNRAPLDDSGMPKDRFSAEMPDATLATLKIQPSEPRDSAVYFCASGYGAPRNEQFFGPGTRLTVL.

The chain carries TRBV11-2 and TRBJ2-3; the match to TRBD2 covers 7 bases. The CDR3 spans 18 residues. The germline gives CDR1 SGHAT, CDR2 FQNNGV. V lost 1 base and J lost 0; bases outside the gene matches: 10. Here the CDR3 reads CASSLARLAETSTDTQYF. The CDR3 DNA follows: TGTGCCAGCAGCTTAGCTCGGCTAGCGGAGACTAGCACAGATACGCAGTATTTT. The full variable domain, completed using reference TRBV11-2 and TRBJ2-3, is EAGVAQSPRYKIIEKRQSVAFWCNPISGHATLYWYQQILGQGPKLLIQFQNNGVVDDSQLPKDRFSAERLKGVDSTLKIQPAKLEDSAVYLCASSLARLAETSTDTQYFGPGTRLTVL.

The genes are TRBV4-3 and TRBJ1-2; possible D gene TRBD1, 5 bases. CDR1 is LGHNA and CDR2 is YSLEER in the germline V gene. This CDR3 contains 15 residues. Trimming took 0 bases from V and 4 from J, leaving 12 bases between them. CDR3 bases: TGCGCCAGCAGCCAAGATGGGGGGACCTCCTATGGCTACACCTTC. Its translation: CASSQDGGTSYGYTF.

The chain has TRBV6-6 and TRBJ2-1, with 10 bases matching TRBD2. CDR3 length: 16 amino acids. Trimming removed 4 bases from V and 6 bases from J; junction bases left unmatched: 9. Germline V gives CDR1 MNHNY, CDR2 SVGAGI (reference sequence). As DNA, the CDR3 is TGTGCCAGCAGTTCTTCCCGTACTAGCGGGATCAATGAGCAGTTCTTC. It is translated as CASSSSRTSGINEQFF.

The V gene is TRBV5-1, the J gene TRBJ1-2, with 7 bases that match TRBD1. The CDR3 covers 17 residues. In germline, CDR1 is SGHRS, CDR2 YFSETQ. Trimming cost V 1 base and J 4 bases; bases outside gene matches: 13. For the CDR3, the DNA is TGCGCCAGCAGCTTGAGTTTCGTTGACAGGGTTTCCTATGGCTACACCTTC. It encodes CASSLSFVDRVSYGYTF.

The chain employs TRBV28 and TRBJ1-1; D uncertain. V was shortened by 10 bases and J by 1 base, with 16 bases between the two germline ends. The germline V gene has CDR1 MDHEN and CDR2 SYDVKM. The CDR3 contains 14 residues. CDR3 residues: CATLQGRRNTEAFF. DNA of the CDR3: TGTGCCACACTCCAAGGACGGAGGAACACTGAAGCTTTCTTT.

This chain connects TRBV6-1 to TRBJ2-5, with 13 bases identical to TRBD2. V shed 5 bases and J 5 bases; nucleotides not matched to a gene: 5. This CDR3 is 15 amino acids long. Looked up from germline, CDR1 is MNHNS and CDR2 is SASEGT. The CDR3 region is CASSWGLAGLETQYF. CDR3 DNA sequence: TGTGCCAGCAGTTGGGGACTAGCGGGGCTGGAGACCCAGTACTTC.

In its sample, this clone was seen once. The chain uses TRBV27 and TRBJ2-3; 9 nucleotides align to TRBD1. V lost 4 bases, J lost 2 bases, and 16 bases stayed unmatched. Germline lookup yields CDR1 MNHEY and CDR2 SMNVEV (reference sequence). The CDR3 runs to 19 residues. CDR3 nucleotides: TGTGCCAGCAGTTCAAAACCGGGACAGGGTTTCTTGTTCACAGATACGCAGTATTTT. Translated, it gives CASSSKPGQGFLFTDTQYF.

The chain recombines TRBV6-1 with TRBJ1-2, with a weak D call TRBD1 (5 bases). Per the germline V gene, CDR1 is MNHNS and CDR2 is SASEGT. The CDR3 totals 14 residues. Trimming removed 5 bases from V and 6 bases from J, with 16 bases in between. The CDR3 is CASSIPWTPNGYTF. In DNA, the CDR3 is TGTGCCAGCAGTATTCCTTGGACACCCAATGGCTACACCTTC.

The chain has TRBV9 and TRBJ2-1; TRBD2 aligns across 13 bases. There are 16 residues in the CDR3. V was pared by 3 bases and J by 8 bases, with 8 bases of the junction left unmatched. CDR1 SGDLS and CDR2 YYNGEE come from the germline V gene. The CDR3 bases are TGTGCCAGCAGCGGACTAGCGGGAGGAGAGGTCGATGAGCAGTTCTTC. It codes for CASSGLAGGEVDEQFF. The whole variable domain, filled in from reference TRBV9 and TRBJ2-1, reads DSGVTQTPKHLITATGQRVTLRCSPRSGDLSVYWYQQSLDQGLQFLIQYYNGEERAKGNILERFSAQQFPDLHSELNLSSLELGDSALYFCASSGLAGGEVDEQFFGPGTRLTVL.

This clone was observed a few times. The rearrangement uses TRBV6-1 and TRBJ1-5; 8 bases line up with TRBD1. CDR3 length: 16 amino acids. Germline CDR1 is MNHNS and CDR2 is SASEGT. The V and J ends lost 2 bases and 3 bases, in that order; junction bases with no gene match: 6. The CDR3 is CASSEWTGSNNQPQHF. The CDR3 nucleotides are TGTGCCAGCAGTGAATGGACAGGGAGTAACAATCAGCCCCAGCATTTT.

The chain employs TRBV27 and TRBJ1-2; 8 bases fit TRBD1. The CDR3 runs 14 residues. Germline loops: CDR1 MNHEY, CDR2 SMNVEV (reference sequence). V shed 5 bases, J shed 4 bases, and the junction held 6 bases outside the gene matches. CDR3 in DNA: TGTGCCAGCAGTCCCGGACAGGGCCTCTATGGCTACACCTTC. Its translation: CASSPGQGLYGYTF.

This clone appeared once. The gene calls are TRBV10-1 and TRBJ2-5, with D unresolved. The germline V gene encodes CDR1 WNHNN and CDR2 SYGVQD (reference sequence). The CDR3 is 13 residues long. Trimming took 1 base from V and 5 from J, leaving 8 bases between them. The CDR3 loop reads CASSELIEETQYF. Written as DNA, the CDR3 is TGCGCCAGCAGTGAGTTAATCGAGGAGACCCAGTACTTC.

In its sample, this clone was seen a few times. The V and J genes are TRBV29-1 and TRBJ1-1; 8 bases align to TRBD1. The CDR3 covers 13 residues. Looked up from germline, CDR1 is SQVTM and CDR2 is ANQGSEA. V dropped 8 bases and J dropped 4; count of bases not matched to a gene: 9. CDR3 in amino acids: CSSRLGQGTEAFF. DNA for the CDR3: TGCAGCTCTCGCCTTGGACAGGGCACTGAAGCTTTCTTT.

This sequence joins TRBV19 and TRBJ1-6; 8 nucleotides agree with TRBD1. The germline CDR1 and CDR2 sequences are LNHDA and SQIVND (reference sequence). The CDR3 contains 16 residues. The J segment lost 1 base and the V segment lost 9 bases, leaving 8 bases of the junction unmatched. The CDR3: CASATGAGSYNSPLHF. DNA for the CDR3: TGTGCCAGCGCGACAGGGGCGGGATCCTATAATTCACCCCTCCACTTT. Based on the CDR3 plus reference TRBV19 and TRBJ1-6, the full variable domain is DGGITQSPKYLFRKEGQNVTLSCEQNLNHDAMYWYRQDPGQGLRLIYYSQIVNDFQKGDIAEGYSVSREKKESFPLTVTSAQKNPTAFYLCASATGAGSYNSPLHFGNGTRLTVT.

A few counts support this clone. The gene calls are TRBV11-2 and TRBJ1-5; the D is unclear. V shed 6 bases and J shed 4 bases, with 10 bases lying between them. The CDR3 runs 13 residues. The V gene's germline CDR1 is SGHAT and CDR2 FQNNGV. The CDR3 nucleotides are TGTGCCAGCAGTCTAGCGCGGAATCAGCCCCAGCATTTT. It encodes CASSLARNQPQHF. Variable domain in full (rest from reference TRBV11-2 and TRBJ1-5): EAGVAQSPRYKIIEKRQSVAFWCNPISGHATLYWYQQILGQGPKLLIQFQNNGVVDDSQLPKDRFSAERLKGVDSTLKIQPAKLEDSAVYLCASSLARNQPQHFGDGTRLSIL.

This clone was seen only a few times. This chain connects TRBV7-3 to TRBJ2-1; D gene unclear. This CDR3 is 13 amino acids long. Germline lookup yields CDR1 SGHTA and CDR2 FQGTGA. Trimming removed 3 bases from V and 6 bases from J, with 9 bases in between. The CDR3 coding sequence is TGTGCCAGCAGCTTCATCAGTGGCAATGAGCAGTTCTTC. This translates into CASSFISGNEQFF.

This chain uses TRBV19 with TRBJ1-1; no clear D. V was pared by 3 bases and J by 0 bases, with 5 bases between. The CDR3 is made up of 13 amino acids. The V gene's germline CDR1 is LNHDA and CDR2 SQIVND (reference sequence). The DNA of the CDR3 is TGTGCCAGTAGTATTTCCCTGAACACTGAAGCTTTCTTT. Amino acid sequence: CASSISLNTEAFF.

This chain connects TRBV27 to TRBJ1-1, with D uncertain. Trimming took off 1 base at V and 6 bases at J, with 9 bases between the two ends. The CDR3 totals 13 residues. CDR1 MNHEY and CDR2 SMNVEV come from the germline V gene (reference sequence). The CDR3 loop reads CASSLWGRAEAFF. The CDR3 DNA follows: TGTGCCAGCAGTTTATGGGGAAGGGCTGAAGCTTTCTTT.

The rearrangement links TRBV28 to TRBJ1-2; D is perhaps TRBD1 (5 bases). Trimming pared 4 bases from V and 8 bases from J, leaving 11 bases between. The CDR3 is made up of 12 amino acids. Germline V gene lookup returns CDR1 MDHEN and CDR2 SYDVKM. DNA for the CDR3: TGTGCCAGCAGTTCGAACAGGATAGGCTACACCTTC. Its protein product is CASSSNRIGYTF.